These 23 T cell receptor beta chains share one sample of origin, sequenced in a study of T cells in Graves' hyperthyroidism and ophthalmopathy. TCR beta CDR3 region amplification was performed from RNA transcripts. TCR CDR3 underwent first-round RT-PCR with the HTBI primer set. TCRdb reprocessed the multiplex PCR reads via MiXCR and lists one record per CDR3 protein. The profile covers about 660,000 distinct CDR3 sequences, with less than 45% appearing a single time and roughly 7.2% taken by the ten largest. Source material: peripheral blood or thyroid tissue (not recorded which). Receptor source: an adult man with Graves' disease, either hyperthyroidism or ophthalmopathy (not recorded which).

The sample holds a few counts of this clonotype. CDR3 nucleotide sequence: TGTGCCAGTAGTAACCGGGCGTACCAAGAGACCCAGTACTTC. Translated: CASSNRAYQETQYF. The J gene is TRBJ2-5, the V gene TRBV19, with D uncertain. V lost 4 bases and J lost 0, with 9 bases in between. The CDR3 extends over 14 amino acids. Germline CDR1 is LNHDA and CDR2 is SQIVND (reference sequence). Full variable domain (missing parts from reference TRBV19 and TRBJ2-5): DGGITQSPKYLFRKEGQNVTLSCEQNLNHDAMYWYRQDPGQGLRLIYYSQIVNDFQKGDIAEGYSVSREKKESFPLTVTSAQKNPTAFYLCASSNRAYQETQYFGPGTRLLVL.

The chain has TRBV7-9 and TRBJ2-5, with 7 positions matching TRBD2. The germline gives CDR1 SEHNR, CDR2 FQNEAQ (reference sequence). The CDR3 consists of 16 residues. V dropped 10 bases and J dropped 0; count of bases not matched to a gene: 14. The CDR3 reads CAIDLPGLPYQETQYF. DNA for the CDR3: TGTGCCATCGATCTACCGGGACTACCGTACCAAGAGACCCAGTACTTC.

This chain uses TRBV25-1 with TRBJ2-7; unclear D gene. There are 14 residues in the CDR3. Trimming left V 9 bases short and J 2 bases short, with 17 bases between. The germline V gene has CDR1 MGHDK and CDR2 SYGVNS. The CDR3: CASSISGTTYEQYF. CDR3 bases: TGTGCCAGTAGTATATCCGGAACCACCTACGAGCAGTACTTC.

Worth noting for this clonotype: The junction differs from germline at one of its ends, possibly a read error. The chain couples TRBV5-6 to TRBJ1-1; D call uncertain. Germline V lookup: CDR1 SGHDT, CDR2 YYEEEE. CDR3 length equals 12 residues. The CDR3 region has the DNA TGTGCCAGCAGCGAGGGAAACACTGGAGCTTTCTTT. It codes for CASSEGNTGAFF.

J is TRBJ1-3 and V is TRBV11-1; a possible D gene is TRBD1 (6 bases). V was clipped by 5 bases and J by 3 bases, with 11 bases between them. This CDR3 is 14 amino acids long. The germline gives CDR1 SGHAT, CDR2 FQDESV (reference sequence). The CDR3 coding sequence is TGTGCCAGCAGCCGTGGACAGCTTGGAAACACCATATATTTT. Its protein product is CASSRGQLGNTIYF. Drawing the rest from reference TRBV11-1 and TRBJ1-3, the complete variable domain is EAEVAQSPRYKITEKSQAVAFWCDPISGHATLYWYRQILGQGPELLVQFQDESVVDDSQLPKDRFSAERLKGVDSTLKIQPAELGDSAMYLCASSRGQLGNTIYFGEGSWLTVV.

The J gene is TRBJ2-3, the V gene TRBV7-3; D might be TRBD2 (5 bases). Looked up from germline, CDR1 is SGHTA and CDR2 is FQGTGA. V lost 3 bases and J lost 2, with 12 bases in between. This CDR3 comprises 15 residues. The CDR3 DNA sequence: TGTGCCAGCAGCTTTAGCGTGGGCACCACAGATACGCAGTATTTT. Residues: CASSFSVGTTDTQYF.

The rearrangement joins TRBV7-3 to TRBJ1-6; 7 positions agree with TRBD1. V lost 0 bases to trimming and J lost 7 bases; unmatched junction nucleotides: 12. Germline CDR1 SGHTA, CDR2 FQGTGA. The CDR3 sequence is 18 residues long. The chain's CDR3 is CASSLTNSRQGGNSPLHF. The CDR3 coding sequence is TGTGCCAGCAGCTTAACCAATAGTAGACAGGGCGGAAATTCACCCCTCCACTTT.

This chain connects TRBV2 to TRBJ2-5, with 9 bases that match TRBD1. The CDR3 totals 15 residues. Per germline, CDR1 SNHLY and CDR2 FYNNEI. V lost 4 bases to trimming and J lost 4 bases; unmatched junction nucleotides: 7. The CDR3 spells CASSGSGQGGETQYF. For the CDR3, the DNA is TGTGCCAGCAGTGGATCGGGACAGGGCGGAGAGACCCAGTACTTC. Full variable domain (outside the CDR3, taken from reference TRBV2 and TRBJ2-5): EPEVTQTPSHQVTQMGQEVILRCVPISNHLYFYWYRQILGQKVEFLVSFYNNEISEKSEIFDDQFSVERPDGSNFTLKIRSTKLEDSAMYFCASSGSGQGGETQYFGPGTRLLVL.

The chain joins TRBV29-1 to TRBJ1-4; D is unclear. CDR3 length equals 13 residues. Germline V gene lookup returns CDR1 SQVTM and CDR2 ANQGSEA. V lost 3 bases and J 3 bases, leaving 8 bases between the germline ends. The CDR3: CSVDADANEKLFF. For the CDR3, the DNA is TGCAGCGTTGATGCGGACGCTAATGAAAAACTGTTTTTT.

The CDR3 nucleotides are TGCGCCAGCAGCCAAGGAGAGCTAAACTATGGCTACACCTTC. As protein: CASSQGELNYGYTF. The rearrangement uses TRBV4-1 and TRBJ1-2; D gene unclear. This CDR3 has 14 amino acids. From germline, CDR1 is MGHRA and CDR2 YSYEKL. Trimming took 1 base from V and 2 from J, leaving 8 bases between them.

This clonotype was counted between two and nine times. One junction end disagrees with the germline gene, perhaps due to a read error. The chain carries TRBV10-2 and TRBJ2-7; 11 nucleotides align to TRBD2. The CDR3 is 15 residues long. From germline, CDR1 is WSHSY and CDR2 SAAADI. The CDR3 protein is CAWTVAGGPSYEQYF. CDR3 nucleotides: TGTGCCTGGACCGTAGCGGGAGGGCCTTCCTACGAGCAGTACTTC.

There are a few counts of this clonotype. The V call is TRBV12-3 or TRBV12-4, the J call TRBJ1-5; D remains ambiguous. Trimming pared 3 bases from V and 6 bases from J, leaving 9 bases between. The CDR3 runs to 13 residues. The CDR3 sequence is CASSFSASQPQHF. CDR3 DNA: TGTGCCAGCAGTTTCTCCGCAAGTCAGCCCCAGCATTTT.

This clonotype has a handful of counts. The V and J genes are TRBV24-1 and TRBJ1-5; 7 bases are a match to TRBD1. This CDR3 spans 14 amino acids. V shed 11 bases, J shed 4 bases, and the junction held 10 bases outside the gene matches. Germline V gene lookup returns CDR1 KGHDR and CDR2 SFDVKD. This chain's CDR3 is CASRETGWNQPQHF. The CDR3 DNA sequence: TGTGCCAGCAGGGAGACAGGGTGGAATCAGCCCCAGCATTTT.

The V call is TRBV15, the J call TRBJ2-5; D is possibly TRBD2 (6 bases). Trimming removed 4 bases from V and 5 bases from J, with 17 bases in between. Germline V gives CDR1 LNHNV, CDR2 YYDKDF (reference sequence). This CDR3 spans 15 amino acids. CDR3 nucleotide sequence: TGTGCCACCAGCATCTCGGAGGGCCGGGGCGAGACCCAGTACTTC. This encodes CATSISEGRGETQYF.

The J gene is TRBJ1-5, the V gene TRBV24-1; D unresolved. Germline V gene sequence: CDR1 KGHDR, CDR2 SFDVKD. With 2 bases removed from V and 2 bases from J, the gap between germline ends came to 9 bases. This CDR3 is 15 amino acids long. CDR3 in amino acids: CATSDSRFGNQPQHF. The CDR3 DNA is TGTGCCACCAGTGATTCTAGATTTGGCAATCAGCCCCAGCATTTT.

The rearrangement uses TRBV20-1 and TRBJ2-7, with 7 positions matching TRBD1. V lost 2 bases to trimming and J lost 3 bases; unmatched junction nucleotides: 7. Germline CDR1 reads DFQATT; CDR2 reads SNEGSKA (reference sequence). The CDR3 loop spans 14 amino acids. The CDR3 here is CSARRQGSVYEQYF. CDR3 bases: TGCAGTGCTAGAAGACAGGGTTCAGTCTACGAGCAGTACTTC.

About this clonotype itself: At one end, the junction sequence differs from germline, possibly due to a read error. The rearrangement joins TRBV9 to TRBJ1-2, with 7 bases identical to TRBD1. Germline assignment: CDR1 SGDLS and CDR2 YYNGEE. The CDR3 is 13 amino acids. In nucleotides, the CDR3 is TGTGTCAGCAGCGTAGTTGAGGGGGCTGGCTACACCTTC. Protein: CVSSVVEGAGYTF.

This clonotype turned up a few times. Germline is not matched at one junction end, which may reflect a read error. The rearrangement joins TRBV6-5 to TRBJ2-3, with D uncertain. In germline, CDR1 is MNHEY, CDR2 SVGAGI. The CDR3 has 15 amino acids. The CDR3 DNA follows: TGTGCCATCAGTGACACAAGATTAAGCACAGATACGCAGTATTTT. It is translated as CAISDTRLSTDTQYF.

This clonotype occurred many times. The rearrangement uses TRBV25-1 and TRBJ2-5; D ambiguous. The CDR3 runs 16 residues. Between the trimmed V and J ends, which lost 1 base and 1 base, there was a span of 13 bases. CDR1 is MGHDK and CDR2 is SYGVNS in the germline V gene. The CDR3 coding sequence is TGTGCCAGCAGTGAATTCTCGTCAGGCAGCCAAGAGACCCAGTACTTC. Translation: CASSEFSSGSQETQYF.

This sequence joins TRBV10-3 and TRBJ2-5; 8 nucleotides align to TRBD1. Germline V gene lookup returns CDR1 ENHRY and CDR2 SYGVKD. V lost 0 bases and J lost 3; bases outside the gene matches: 0. The CDR3 length is 14 residues. This CDR3 reads CAISESGQEETQYF. For the CDR3, the DNA is TGTGCCATCAGTGAGTCGGGACAGGAAGAGACCCAGTACTTC.

The J gene is TRBJ1-5, the V gene TRBV24-1; TRBD1 matches at 7 bases. The germline gives CDR1 KGHDR, CDR2 SFDVKD. There are 15 residues in the CDR3. The ends lost 5 bases at V and 6 bases at J; junction bases unmatched: 9. DNA of the CDR3: TGTGCCACCAGTGCCCCAGACAGGGTTGGTCAGCCCCAGCATTTT. Translated, it gives CATSAPDRVGQPQHF.

The table lists this clonotype with many counts. This chain connects TRBV10-3 to TRBJ1-4, with TRBD1 as a possible D gene (5 bases). The CDR3 spans 16 residues. V dropped 3 bases and J dropped 5 bases, with 16 bases sitting between them. Germline V gives CDR1 ENHRY, CDR2 SYGVKD. CDR3 loop: CAISDPSTRGNEKLFF. DNA of the CDR3: TGTGCCATCAGTGACCCTTCTACACGGGGCAATGAAAAACTGTTTTTT.

This clonotype has a handful of counts. The gene calls are TRBV12-3 or TRBV12-4 and TRBJ1-5; maybe TRBD1 (5 bases). V lost 6 bases to trimming and J lost 3 bases, with 15 bases between them. The CDR3 loop spans 15 amino acids. The CDR3, as DNA: TGTGCCAGCAGCCGCACCCGACAGTCCAATCAGCCCCAGCATTTT. This gives the protein CASSRTRQSNQPQHF.